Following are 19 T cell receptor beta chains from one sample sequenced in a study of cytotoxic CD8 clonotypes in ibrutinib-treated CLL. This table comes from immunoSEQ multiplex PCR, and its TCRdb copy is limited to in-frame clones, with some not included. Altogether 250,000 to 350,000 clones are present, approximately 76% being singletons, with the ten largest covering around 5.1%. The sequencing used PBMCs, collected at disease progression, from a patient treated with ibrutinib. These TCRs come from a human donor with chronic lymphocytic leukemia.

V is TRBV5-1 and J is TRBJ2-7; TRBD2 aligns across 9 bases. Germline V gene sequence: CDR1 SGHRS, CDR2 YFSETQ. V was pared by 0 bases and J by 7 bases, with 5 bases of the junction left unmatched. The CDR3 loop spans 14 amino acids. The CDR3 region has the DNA TGCGCCAGCAGCTTGGTAGCGGGAGTCAGAGAGCAGTACTTC. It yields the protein CASSLVAGVREQYF. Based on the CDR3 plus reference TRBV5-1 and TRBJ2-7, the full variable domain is KAGVTQTPRYLIKTRGQQVTLSCSPISGHRSVSWYQQTPGQGLQFLFEYFSETQRNKGNFPGRFSGRQFSNSRSEMNVSTLELGDSALYLCASSLVAGVREQYFGPGTRLTVT.

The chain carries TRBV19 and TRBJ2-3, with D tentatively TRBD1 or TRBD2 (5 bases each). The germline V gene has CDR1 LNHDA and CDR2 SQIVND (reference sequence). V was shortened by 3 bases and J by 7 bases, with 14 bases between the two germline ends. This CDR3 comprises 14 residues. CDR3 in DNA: TGTGCCAGTAGTATTTCCGGGGCCCGTTATACGCAGTATTTT. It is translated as CASSISGARYTQYF.

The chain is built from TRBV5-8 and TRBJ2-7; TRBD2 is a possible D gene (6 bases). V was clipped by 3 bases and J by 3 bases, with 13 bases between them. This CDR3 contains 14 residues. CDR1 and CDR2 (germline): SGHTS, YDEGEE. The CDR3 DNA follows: TGTGCCAGCAGCTCCCGGGAGCACGACTACGAGCAGTACTTC. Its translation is CASSSREHDYEQYF.

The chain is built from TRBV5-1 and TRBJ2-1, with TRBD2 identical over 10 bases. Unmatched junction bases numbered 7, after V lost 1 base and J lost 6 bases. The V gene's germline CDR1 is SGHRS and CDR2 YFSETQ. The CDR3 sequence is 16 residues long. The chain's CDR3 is CASSLTALAGTNEQFF. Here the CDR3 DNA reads TGCGCCAGCAGCTTGACCGCACTAGCGGGGACCAATGAGCAGTTCTTC. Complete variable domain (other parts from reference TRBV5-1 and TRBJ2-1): KAGVTQTPRYLIKTRGQQVTLSCSPISGHRSVSWYQQTPGQGLQFLFEYFSETQRNKGNFPGRFSGRQFSNSRSEMNVSTLELGDSALYLCASSLTALAGTNEQFFGPGTRLTVL.

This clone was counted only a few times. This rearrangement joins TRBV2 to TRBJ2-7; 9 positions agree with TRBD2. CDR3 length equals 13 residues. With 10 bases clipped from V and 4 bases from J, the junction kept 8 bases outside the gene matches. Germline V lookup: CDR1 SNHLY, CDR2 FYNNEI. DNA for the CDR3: TGTGCCACCCTTTTGAGCGGGAGGTACGAGCAGTACTTC. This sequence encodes CATLLSGRYEQYF.

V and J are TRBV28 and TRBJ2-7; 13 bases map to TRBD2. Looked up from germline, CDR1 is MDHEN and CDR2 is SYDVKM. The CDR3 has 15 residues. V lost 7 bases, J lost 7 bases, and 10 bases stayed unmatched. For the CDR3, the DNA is TGTGCCAGCACCACTAGCGGGAGGGTTGTCGGAGAGCAGTACTTC. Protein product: CASTTSGRVVGEQYF.

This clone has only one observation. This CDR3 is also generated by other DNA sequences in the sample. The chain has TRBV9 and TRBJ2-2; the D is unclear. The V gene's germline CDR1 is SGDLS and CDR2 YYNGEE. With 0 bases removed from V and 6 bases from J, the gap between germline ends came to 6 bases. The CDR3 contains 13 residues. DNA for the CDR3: TGTGCCAGCAGCGTAGGAGGCGCCGGGGAGCTGTTTTTT. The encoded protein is CASSVGGAGELFF.

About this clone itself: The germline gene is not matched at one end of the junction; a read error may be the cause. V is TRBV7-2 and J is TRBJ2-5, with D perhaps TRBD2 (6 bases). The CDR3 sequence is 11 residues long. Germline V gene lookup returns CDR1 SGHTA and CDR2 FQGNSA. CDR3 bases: TGTGCCAGCAGCTTAGGGGGACTCCAAGACTTC. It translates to CASSLGGLQDF.

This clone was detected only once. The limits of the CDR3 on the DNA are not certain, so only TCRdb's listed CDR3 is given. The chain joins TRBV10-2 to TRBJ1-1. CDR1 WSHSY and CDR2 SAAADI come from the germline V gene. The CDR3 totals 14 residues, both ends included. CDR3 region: CASILDGLNTEAFF.

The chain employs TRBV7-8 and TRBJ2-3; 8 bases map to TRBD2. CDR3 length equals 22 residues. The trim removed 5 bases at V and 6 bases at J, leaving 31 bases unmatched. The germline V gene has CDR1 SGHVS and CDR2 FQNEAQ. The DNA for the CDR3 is TGTGCCAGCAGCCCGAGAAGGAGCCGAGCGGGAGAAAACAGGGCTTCTATTGATACGCAGTATTTT. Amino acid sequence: CASSPRRSRAGENRASIDTQYF.

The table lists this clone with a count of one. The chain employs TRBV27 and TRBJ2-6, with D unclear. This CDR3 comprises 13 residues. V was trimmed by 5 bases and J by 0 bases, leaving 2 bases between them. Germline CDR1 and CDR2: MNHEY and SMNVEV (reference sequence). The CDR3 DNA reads TGTGCCAGCAGTACCTCTGGGGCCAACGTCCTGACTTTC. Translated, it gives CASSTSGANVLTF.

The CDR3: CASSSPRTAQPQHF. In nucleotides, the CDR3 is TGTGCCAGCAGCTCGCCCAGGACAGCTCAGCCCCAGCATTTT. V and J are TRBV5-6 and TRBJ1-5; D is perhaps TRBD1 (6 bases). The CDR3 is 14 residues long. Between the trimmed V and J ends, which lost 3 bases and 6 bases, there was a span of 13 bases. The V gene's germline CDR1 is SGHDT and CDR2 YYEEEE. Filled out from reference TRBV5-6 and TRBJ1-5, the complete variable domain reads DAGVTQSPTHLIKTRGQQVTLRCSPKSGHDTVSWYQQALGQGPQFIFQYYEEEERQRGNFPDRFSGHQFPNYSSELNVNALLLGDSALYLCASSSPRTAQPQHFGDGTRLSIL.

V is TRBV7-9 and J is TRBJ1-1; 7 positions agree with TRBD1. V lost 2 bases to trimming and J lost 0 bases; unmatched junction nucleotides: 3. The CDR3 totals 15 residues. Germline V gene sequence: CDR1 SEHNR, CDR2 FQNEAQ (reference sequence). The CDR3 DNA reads TGTGCCAGCAGCTTAACGACAGGGTTGAACACTGAAGCTTTCTTT. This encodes CASSLTTGLNTEAFF.

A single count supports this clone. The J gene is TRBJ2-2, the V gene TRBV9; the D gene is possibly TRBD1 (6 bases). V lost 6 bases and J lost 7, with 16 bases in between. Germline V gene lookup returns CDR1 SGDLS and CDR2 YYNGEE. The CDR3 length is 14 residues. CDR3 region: CASTYRDGVGELFF. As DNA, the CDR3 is TGTGCCAGCACCTACAGGGACGGGGTCGGGGAGCTGTTTTTT.

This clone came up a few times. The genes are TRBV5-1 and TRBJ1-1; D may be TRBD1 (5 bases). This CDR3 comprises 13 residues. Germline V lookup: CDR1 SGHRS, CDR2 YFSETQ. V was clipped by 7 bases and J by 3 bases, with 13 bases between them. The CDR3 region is CASGAGRDTEAFF. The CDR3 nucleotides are TGCGCCAGCGGGGCAGGGCGGGACACTGAAGCTTTCTTT.

The CDR3 sequence is CASSLSPPAEQYF. The CDR3 DNA follows: TGTGCCAGCAGCTTAAGTCCACCCGCCGAGCAGTACTTC. The rearrangement uses TRBV7-3 and TRBJ2-7, with D unclear. The germline V gene has CDR1 SGHTA and CDR2 FQGTGA. Trimming pared 1 base from V and 6 bases from J, leaving 10 bases between. CDR3 length: 13 residues.

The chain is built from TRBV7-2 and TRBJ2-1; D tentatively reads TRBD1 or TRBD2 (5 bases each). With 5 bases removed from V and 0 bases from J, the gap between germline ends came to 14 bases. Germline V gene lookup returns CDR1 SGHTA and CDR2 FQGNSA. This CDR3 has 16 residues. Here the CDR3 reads CASSPRDPFSYNEQFF. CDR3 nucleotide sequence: TGTGCCAGCAGCCCGAGGGACCCTTTCTCCTACAATGAGCAGTTCTTC.

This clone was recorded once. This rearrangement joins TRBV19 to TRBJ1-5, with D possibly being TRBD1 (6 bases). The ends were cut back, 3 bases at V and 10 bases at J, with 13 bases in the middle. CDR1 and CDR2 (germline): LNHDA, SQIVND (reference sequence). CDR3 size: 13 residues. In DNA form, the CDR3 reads TGTGCCAGTAGTATGGACAGATCAACACCCCAGCATTTT. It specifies CASSMDRSTPQHF.

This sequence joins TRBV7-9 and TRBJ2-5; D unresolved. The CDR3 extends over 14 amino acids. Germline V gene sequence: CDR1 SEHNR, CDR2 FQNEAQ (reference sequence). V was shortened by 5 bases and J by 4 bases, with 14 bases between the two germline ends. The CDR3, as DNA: TGTGCCAGCAGCCTAGAACCGGCAGTAGAGACCCAGTACTTC. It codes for CASSLEPAVETQYF. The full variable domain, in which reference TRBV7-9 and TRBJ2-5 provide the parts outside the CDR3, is DTGVSQNPRHKITKRGQNVTFRCDPISEHNRLYWYRQTLGQGPEFLTYFQNEAQLEKSRLLSDRFSAERPKGSFSTLEIQRTEQGDSAMYLCASSLEPAVETQYFGPGTRLLVL.